Reported below is one T cell receptor beta chain. No antigen is known for it. Specified time point: peripheral blood 6 weeks after treatment start. CDR1 MDHEN and CDR2 SYDVKM come from the germline V gene. V lost 4 bases and J lost 9, with 21 bases in between. The CDR3 loop spans 15 amino acids. The data belong to a study of PD-L1 blockade in urothelial cancer. Study-wide background: Patients' atezolizumab regimen, 1,200 mg intravenously every 3 weeks, began in the mid-2010s. About 90% of the roughly 30 patients were men whose urothelial cancer was bladder-origin. Patients had undergone 0 to 3 prior chemotherapy regimens.

Clones were read by immunoSEQ multiplex PCR, and TCRdb kept only the in-frame ones, dropping some. The sample contains about 76,000 clones, approximately 89% of which appear only once. The study, taken as a whole, reports: Having blood TCR clonality under the median before treatment predicted better survival.

This receptor was identified in a woman older than 75 with urothelial cancer. The rearrangement joins TRBV28 to TRBJ2-5; TRBD2 is a possible D gene (8 bases). The sample was PBMCs, taken around atezolizumab (anti-PD-L1) treatment. CDR3 residues: CASSSGGGGKRSQYF. DNA of the CDR3: TGTGCCAGCAGTTCGGGAGGGGGCGGGAAGAGGTCCCAGTACTTC.